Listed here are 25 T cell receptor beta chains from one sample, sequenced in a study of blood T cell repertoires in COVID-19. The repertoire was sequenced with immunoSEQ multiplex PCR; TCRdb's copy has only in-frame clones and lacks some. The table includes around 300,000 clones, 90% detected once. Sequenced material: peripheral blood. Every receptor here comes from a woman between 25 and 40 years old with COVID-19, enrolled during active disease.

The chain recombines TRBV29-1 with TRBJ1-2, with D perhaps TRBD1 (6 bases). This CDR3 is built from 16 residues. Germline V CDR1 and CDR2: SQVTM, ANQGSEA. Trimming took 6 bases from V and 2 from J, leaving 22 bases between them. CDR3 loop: CSVYLTGTIQNYGYTF. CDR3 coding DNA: TGCAGCGTCTATTTAACCGGGACAATACAGAACTATGGCTACACCTTC.

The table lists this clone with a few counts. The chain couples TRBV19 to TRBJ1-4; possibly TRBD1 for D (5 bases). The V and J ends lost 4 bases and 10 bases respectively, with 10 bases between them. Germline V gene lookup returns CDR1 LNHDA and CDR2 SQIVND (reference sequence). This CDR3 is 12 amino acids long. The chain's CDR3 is CASSTDTLKLFF. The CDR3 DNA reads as TGTGCCAGTAGTACGGACACCTTAAAACTGTTTTTT.

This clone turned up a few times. In nucleotides, the CDR3 is TGCGCCAGCAGCGTGACAGGGACAGACTATGGCTACACCTTC. Protein product: CASSVTGTDYGYTF. This chain joins TRBV5-1 and TRBJ1-2, with TRBD1 identical over 7 bases. The CDR3 consists of 14 residues. CDR1 and CDR2 from the germline V gene are SGHRS and YFSETQ. V gave up 4 bases and J gave up 3 bases; unmatched junction bases: 6.

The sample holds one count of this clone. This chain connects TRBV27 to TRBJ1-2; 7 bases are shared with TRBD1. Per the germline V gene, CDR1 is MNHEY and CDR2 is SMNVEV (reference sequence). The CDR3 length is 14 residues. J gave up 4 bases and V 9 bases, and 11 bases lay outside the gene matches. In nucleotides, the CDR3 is TGTGCCAGTTCCCTTCGACAGGGTAGCTATGGCTACACCTTC. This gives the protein CASSLRQGSYGYTF.

The chain's CDR3 is CSASGRGSTDTQYF. In nucleotides, the CDR3 is TGCAGTGCTAGTGGCAGGGGTAGCACAGATACGCAGTATTTT. This chain connects TRBV20-1 to TRBJ2-3; TRBD1 might be the D (6 bases). V lost 3 bases and J lost 0, with 10 bases in between. The CDR3 has 14 amino acids. Germline CDR1 and CDR2: DFQATT and SNEGSKA (reference sequence).

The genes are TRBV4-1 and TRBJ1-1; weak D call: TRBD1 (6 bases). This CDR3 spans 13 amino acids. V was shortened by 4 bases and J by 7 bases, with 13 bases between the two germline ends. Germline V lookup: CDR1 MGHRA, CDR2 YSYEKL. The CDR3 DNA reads TGCGCCAGCAGCCGCAGGGAGGGGGATGAAGCTTTCTTT. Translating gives CASSRREGDEAFF.

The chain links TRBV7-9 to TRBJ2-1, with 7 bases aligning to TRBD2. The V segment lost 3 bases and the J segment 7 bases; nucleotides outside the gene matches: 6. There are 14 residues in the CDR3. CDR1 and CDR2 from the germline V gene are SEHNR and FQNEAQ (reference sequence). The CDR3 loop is CASSLGEGGNEQFF. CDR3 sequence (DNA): TGTGCCAGCAGCTTGGGGGAGGGTGGAAATGAGCAGTTCTTC.

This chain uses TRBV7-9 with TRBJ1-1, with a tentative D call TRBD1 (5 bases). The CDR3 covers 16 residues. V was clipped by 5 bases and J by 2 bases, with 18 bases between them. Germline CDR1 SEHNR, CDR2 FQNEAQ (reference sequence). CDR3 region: CASSVPWGGFNTEAFF. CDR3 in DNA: TGTGCCAGCAGCGTACCGTGGGGGGGATTTAACACTGAAGCTTTCTTT.

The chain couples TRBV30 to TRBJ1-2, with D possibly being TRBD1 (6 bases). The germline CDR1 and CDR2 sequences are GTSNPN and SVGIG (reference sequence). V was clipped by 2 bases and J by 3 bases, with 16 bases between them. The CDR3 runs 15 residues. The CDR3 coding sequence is TGTGCCTGGAGTAGGGGGATCACGCCTGACTATGGCTACACCTTC. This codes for CAWSRGITPDYGYTF. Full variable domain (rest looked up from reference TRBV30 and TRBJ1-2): SQTIHQWPATLVQPVGSPLSLECTVEGTSNPNLYWYRQAAGRGLQLLFYSVGIGQISSEVPQNLSASRPQDRQFILSSKKLLLSDSGFYLCAWSRGITPDYGYTFGSGTRLTVV.

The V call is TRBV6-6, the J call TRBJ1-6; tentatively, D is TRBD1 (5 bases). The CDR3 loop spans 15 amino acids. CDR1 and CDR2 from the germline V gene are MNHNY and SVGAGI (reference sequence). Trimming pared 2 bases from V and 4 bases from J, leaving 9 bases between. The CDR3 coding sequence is TGTGCCAGCAGTTACCCTCCAGGGTATAATTCACCCCTCCACTTT. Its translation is CASSYPPGYNSPLHF.

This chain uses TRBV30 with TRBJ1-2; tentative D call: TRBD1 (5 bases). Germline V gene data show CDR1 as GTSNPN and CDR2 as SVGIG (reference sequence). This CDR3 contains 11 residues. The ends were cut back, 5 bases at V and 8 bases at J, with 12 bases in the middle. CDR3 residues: CAWANGAGYTF. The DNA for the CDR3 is TGTGCCTGGGCGAATGGGGCCGGCTACACCTTC.

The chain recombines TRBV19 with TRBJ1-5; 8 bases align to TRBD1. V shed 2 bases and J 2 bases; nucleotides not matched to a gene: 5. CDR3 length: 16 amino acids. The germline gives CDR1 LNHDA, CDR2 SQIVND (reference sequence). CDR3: CASSITGGRGNQPQHF. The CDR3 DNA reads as TGTGCCAGTAGTATAACAGGGGGTCGTGGCAATCAGCCCCAGCATTTT.

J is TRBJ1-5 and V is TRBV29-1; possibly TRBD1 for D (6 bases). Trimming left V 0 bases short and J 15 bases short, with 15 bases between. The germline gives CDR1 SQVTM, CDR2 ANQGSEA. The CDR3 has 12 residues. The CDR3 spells CSVEDQGGQRHF. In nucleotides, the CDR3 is TGCAGCGTTGAAGATCAAGGCGGACAGAGGCATTTT.

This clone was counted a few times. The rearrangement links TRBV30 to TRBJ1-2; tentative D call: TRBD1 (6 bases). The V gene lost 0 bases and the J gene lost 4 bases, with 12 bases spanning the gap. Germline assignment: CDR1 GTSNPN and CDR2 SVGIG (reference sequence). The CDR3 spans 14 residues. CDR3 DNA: TGTGCCTGGAGTGTACAGGGACCCGGCTATGGCTACACCTTC. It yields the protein CAWSVQGPGYGYTF.

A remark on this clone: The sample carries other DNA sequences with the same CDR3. CDR3 protein: CAWSVLGGTEAFF. The CDR3 DNA reads TGTGCCTGGAGTGTACTGGGGGGGACTGAAGCTTTCTTT. The rearrangement joins TRBV30 to TRBJ1-1; perhaps TRBD1 as D (5 bases). V shed 0 bases and J shed 5 bases, with 10 bases lying between them. Germline V gene lookup returns CDR1 GTSNPN and CDR2 SVGIG (reference sequence). CDR3 length: 13 amino acids.

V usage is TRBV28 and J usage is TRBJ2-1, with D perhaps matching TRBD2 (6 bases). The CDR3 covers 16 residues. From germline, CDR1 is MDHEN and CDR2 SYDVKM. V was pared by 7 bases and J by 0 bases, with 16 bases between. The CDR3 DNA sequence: TGTGCCAGCACCCATTTCCTTAGCGGCTCCTACAATGAGCAGTTCTTC. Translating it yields CASTHFLSGSYNEQFF. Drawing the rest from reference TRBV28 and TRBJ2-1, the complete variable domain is DVKVTQSSRYLVKRTGEKVFLECVQDMDHENMFWYRQDPGLGLRLIYFSYDVKMKEKGDIPEGYSVSREKKERFSLILESASTNQTSMYLCASTHFLSGSYNEQFFGPGTRLTVL.

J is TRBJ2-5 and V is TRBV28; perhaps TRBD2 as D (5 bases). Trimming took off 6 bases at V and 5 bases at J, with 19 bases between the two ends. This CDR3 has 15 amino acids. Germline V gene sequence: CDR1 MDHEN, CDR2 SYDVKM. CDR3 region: CASRRSRDPGETQYF. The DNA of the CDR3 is TGTGCCAGCAGACGAAGTCGAGACCCGGGGGAGACCCAGTACTTC.

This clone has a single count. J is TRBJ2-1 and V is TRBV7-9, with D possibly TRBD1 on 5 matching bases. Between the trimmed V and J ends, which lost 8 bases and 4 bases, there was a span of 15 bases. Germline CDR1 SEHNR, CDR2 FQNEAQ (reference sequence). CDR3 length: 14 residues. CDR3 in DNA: TGTGCCAGCCTAAACCCGAAGGGGTACAATGAGCAGTTCTTC. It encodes CASLNPKGYNEQFF. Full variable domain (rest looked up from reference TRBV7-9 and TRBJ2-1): DTGVSQNPRHKITKRGQNVTFRCDPISEHNRLYWYRQTLGQGPEFLTYFQNEAQLEKSRLLSDRFSAERPKGSFSTLEIQRTEQGDSAMYLCASLNPKGYNEQFFGPGTRLTVL.

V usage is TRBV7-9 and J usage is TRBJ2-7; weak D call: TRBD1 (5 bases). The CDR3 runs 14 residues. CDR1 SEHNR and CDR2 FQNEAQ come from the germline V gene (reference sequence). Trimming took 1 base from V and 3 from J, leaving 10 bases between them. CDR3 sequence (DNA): TGTGCCAGCAGCTTAGGGGGCGGAAACTACGAGCAGTACTTC. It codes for CASSLGGGNYEQYF.

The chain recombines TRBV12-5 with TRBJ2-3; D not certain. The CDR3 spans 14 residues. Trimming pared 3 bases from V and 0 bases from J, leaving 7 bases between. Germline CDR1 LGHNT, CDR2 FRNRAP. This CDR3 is CASGLTGSTDTQYF. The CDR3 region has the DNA TGTGCTAGTGGTTTAACTGGTAGCACAGATACGCAGTATTTT. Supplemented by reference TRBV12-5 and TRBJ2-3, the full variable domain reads DARVTQTPRHKVTEMGQEVTMRCQPILGHNTVFWYRQTMMQGLELLAYFRNRAPLDDSGMPKDRFSAEMPDATLATLKIQPSEPRDSAVYFCASGLTGSTDTQYFGPGTRLTVL.

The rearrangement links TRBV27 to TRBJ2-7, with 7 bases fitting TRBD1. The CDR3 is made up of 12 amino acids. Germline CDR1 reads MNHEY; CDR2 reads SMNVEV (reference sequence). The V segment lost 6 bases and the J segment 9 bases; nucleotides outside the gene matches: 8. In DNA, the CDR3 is TGTGCCAGCAGGACAGGGACCCTCAGGCAGTACTTC. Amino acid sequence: CASRTGTLRQYF.

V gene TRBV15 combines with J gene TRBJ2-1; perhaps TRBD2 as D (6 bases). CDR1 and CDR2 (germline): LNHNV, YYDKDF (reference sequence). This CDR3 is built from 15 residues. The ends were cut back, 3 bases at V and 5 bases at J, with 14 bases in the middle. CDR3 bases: TGTGCCACCAGCAGGGGAGGCGGTGCCGACAATGAGCAGTTCTTC. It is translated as CATSRGGGADNEQFF.

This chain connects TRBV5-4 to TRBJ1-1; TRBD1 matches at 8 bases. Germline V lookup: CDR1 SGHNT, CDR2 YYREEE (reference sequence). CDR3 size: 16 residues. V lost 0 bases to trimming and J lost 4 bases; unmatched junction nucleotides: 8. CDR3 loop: CASSLEGQAYGTEAFF. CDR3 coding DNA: TGTGCCAGCAGCTTGGAGGGACAGGCCTACGGCACTGAAGCTTTCTTT.

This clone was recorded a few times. The CDR3 coding sequence is TGTGCCAGCAGTTTACACGGGGACACTGAAGCTTTCTTT. Amino acids: CASSLHGDTEAFF. The rearrangement uses TRBV6-4 and TRBJ1-1, with unresolved D. Per the germline V gene, CDR1 is MRHNA and CDR2 is SNTAGT. This CDR3 contains 13 residues. Trimming removed 5 bases from V and 3 bases from J, with 10 bases in between.

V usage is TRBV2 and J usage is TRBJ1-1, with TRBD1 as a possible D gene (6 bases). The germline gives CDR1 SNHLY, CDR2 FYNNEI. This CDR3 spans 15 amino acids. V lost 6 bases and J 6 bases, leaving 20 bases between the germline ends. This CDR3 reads CASRSSQGVKSEAFF. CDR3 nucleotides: TGTGCCAGCAGGAGTTCACAGGGTGTGAAGTCTGAAGCTTTCTTT.